The 9 T cell receptor beta chains below come from one sample, sequenced in a study of blood T cell repertoires in COVID-19 (dated by TCRdb to 2020 to 2022). The receptor library was made with the immunoSEQ multiplex PCR assay. As stored in TCRdb, this immuneACCESS dataset retains in-frame rearrangements with V and J assigned. A fraction of the clones does not appear; measured against another copy, unresolved V genes explain less than half of the discrepancy, and the remainder lacks a known reason. For this sample there are 350,000 to 400,000 clones; nearly 90% appear just once. The ten biggest clones cover 5% to 8.5% of the sample. The sample comprised peripheral blood. These receptors were collected from a man younger than 30 with active or convalescent COVID-19.

The V and J genes are TRBV28 and TRBJ2-1; no reliable D call. The germline V and J ends were trimmed by 6 bases and 8 bases, with 8 bases remaining between them. CDR1 and CDR2 from the germline V gene are MDHEN and SYDVKM. This CDR3 has 11 amino acids. The CDR3 sequence: CASSQTDEQFF. Here the CDR3 DNA reads TGTGCCAGCAGCCAAACGGATGAGCAGTTCTTC.

This clone was seen just once. The chain employs TRBV4-3 and TRBJ2-7, with TRBD2 matching 9 bases. The CDR3 covers 18 residues. In germline, CDR1 is LGHNA, CDR2 YSLEER. Germline trimming cut 0 bases from V and 2 bases from J; bases unmatched to any gene: 11. The CDR3 bases are TGCGCCAGCAGCCAAGATCACGTTCGCGGGGGGGTACCCTACGAGCAGTACTTC. Encoded protein: CASSQDHVRGGVPYEQYF.

The chain links TRBV7-9 to TRBJ2-4, with 10 bases fitting TRBD2. Losses at the gene ends were 9 bases for V and 4 bases for J; bases not matched to a gene: 9. The CDR3 totals 15 residues. Germline V CDR1 and CDR2: SEHNR, FQNEAQ (reference sequence). CDR3 amino acids: CASALWTSGKNIQYF. In DNA, the CDR3 is TGTGCCAGTGCTCTCTGGACTAGCGGAAAAAACATTCAGTACTTC.

For the CDR3, the DNA is TGTGCCAGCAGTTTGCCGGGGAATGGTAATTCACCCCTCCACTTT. Protein sequence: CASSLPGNGNSPLHF. The rearrangement links TRBV28 to TRBJ1-6; unclear D gene. This CDR3 is built from 15 residues. The V gene lost 3 bases and the J gene lost 6 bases, with 12 bases spanning the gap. CDR1 MDHEN and CDR2 SYDVKM come from the germline V gene.

This clone was counted a few times. The rearrangement joins TRBV6-5 to TRBJ2-7, with 8 bases fitting TRBD2. This CDR3 spans 15 amino acids. V dropped 6 bases and J dropped 0; count of bases not matched to a gene: 7. CDR1 and CDR2 (germline): MNHEY, SVGAGI. The chain's CDR3 is CASSDSGASSYEQYF. CDR3 sequence (DNA): TGTGCCAGCAGCGATAGCGGGGCCAGCTCCTACGAGCAGTACTTC.

This clone has a single count. The rearrangement joins TRBV19 to TRBJ2-1, with a possible D match to TRBD2 (6 bases). Trimming cost V 4 bases and J 0 bases, with 13 bases left between them. The CDR3 has 16 amino acids. Germline V gene sequence: CDR1 LNHDA, CDR2 SQIVND (reference sequence). This CDR3 reads CASSTRDGSSYNEQFF. In nucleotides, the CDR3 is TGTGCCAGTAGTACCCGGGACGGGAGCTCCTACAATGAGCAGTTCTTC.

Note on this clone: One end of the junction does not line up with germline, which may come from a read error. The CDR3 here is CASNRQFGANVLTF. The CDR3 DNA follows: TGTGCCAGCAACCGACAGTTTGGGGCCAACGTGCTGACTTTC. This chain joins TRBV2 and TRBJ2-6, with a tentative D call TRBD1 (5 bases). Germline V gene data show CDR1 as SNHLY and CDR2 as FYNNEI. This CDR3 is 14 amino acids long. Full variable domain (rest looked up from reference TRBV2 and TRBJ2-6): EPEVTQTPSHQVTQMGQEVILRCVPISNHLYFYWYRQILGQKVEFLVSFYNNEISEKSEIFDDQFSVERPDGSNFTLKIRSTKLEDSAMYFCASNRQFGANVLTFGAGSRLTVL.

The chain employs TRBV7-8 and TRBJ2-7; 11 bases map to TRBD1. The trim removed 5 bases at V and 2 bases at J, leaving 11 bases unmatched. The length of the CDR3 is 17 residues. The germline CDR1 and CDR2 sequences are SGHVS and FQNEAQ. CDR3: CASSTGQGAKFPYEQYF. CDR3 DNA sequence: TGTGCCAGCAGCACAGGACAGGGGGCCAAATTTCCCTACGAGCAGTACTTC.

This clone was seen a single time. The chain employs TRBV11-2 and TRBJ2-3; weak D call: TRBD2 (7 bases). The CDR3 length is 16 residues. Trimming cost V 1 base and J 1 base, with 12 bases left between them. In germline, CDR1 is SGHAT, CDR2 FQNNGV. CDR3 DNA sequence: TGTGCCAGCAGCTTAGGGGGGGGCCGTGGCACAGATACGCAGTATTTT. Amino acid sequence: CASSLGGGRGTDTQYF.